This TCR beta chain was recorded in a study of CD8 T cells in ankylosing spondylitis. CDR3 size: 15 residues. V lost 2 bases and J 5 bases, leaving 15 bases between the germline ends. Germline values: CDR1 SGHRS, CDR2 YFSETQ. Study results and caveats: Peripheral blood samples showed relatively rare disease-linked clones, and these clones were CD8+. Among TCR beta sequences, a motif of several highly homologous variants appeared characteristic of ankylosing spondylitis blood. Matched ankylosing spondylitis synovial fluid reportedly contained a significantly enriched population of disease-linked clones. Earlier authors reported some of these motif variants in reactive arthritis synovial fluid and blood.

For TCR beta, libraries came from quantitative 5'-RACE with molecular barcodes. TCRdb reprocessed the 5' RACE reads via MiXCR and lists one record per CDR3 protein. Among around 770,000 distinct CDR3 sequences listed, approximately 10% were seen once. Details on this clonotype: Its antigen is undetermined.

Sequencing used blood, either unsorted or a sorted T cell fraction (not recorded which). The clonotype comes from a male donor with ankylosing spondylitis. The V and J genes are TRBV5-1 and TRBJ2-3; D remains ambiguous. The CDR3 coding sequence is TGCGCCAGCAGCTTTGACACTTTACGACGAGATACGCAGTATTTT. Protein product: CASSFDTLRRDTQYF.